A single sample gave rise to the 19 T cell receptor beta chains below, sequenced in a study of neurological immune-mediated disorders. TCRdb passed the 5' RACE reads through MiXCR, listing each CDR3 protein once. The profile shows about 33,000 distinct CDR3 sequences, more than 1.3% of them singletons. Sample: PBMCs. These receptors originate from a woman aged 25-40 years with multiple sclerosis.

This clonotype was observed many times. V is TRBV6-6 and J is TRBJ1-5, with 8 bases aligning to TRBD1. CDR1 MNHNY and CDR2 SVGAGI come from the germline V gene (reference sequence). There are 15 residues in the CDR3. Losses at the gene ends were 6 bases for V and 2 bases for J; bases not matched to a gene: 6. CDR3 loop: CASRDDRGGNQPQHF. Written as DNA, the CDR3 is TGTGCCAGCAGAGATGACAGGGGAGGCAATCAGCCCCAGCATTTT.

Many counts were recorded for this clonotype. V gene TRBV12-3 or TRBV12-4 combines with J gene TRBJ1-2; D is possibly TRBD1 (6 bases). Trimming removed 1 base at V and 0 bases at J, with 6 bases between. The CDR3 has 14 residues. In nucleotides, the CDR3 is TGTGCCAGCAGTTTAGACAGGGCTAACTATGGCTACACCTTC. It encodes CASSLDRANYGYTF.

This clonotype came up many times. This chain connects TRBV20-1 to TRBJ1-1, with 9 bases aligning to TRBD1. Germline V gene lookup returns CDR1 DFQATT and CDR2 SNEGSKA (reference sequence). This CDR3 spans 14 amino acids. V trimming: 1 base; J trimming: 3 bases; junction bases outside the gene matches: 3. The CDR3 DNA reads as TGCAGTGCTAGAGTCACAGGGGGCTACACTGAAGCTTTCTTT. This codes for CSARVTGGYTEAFF.

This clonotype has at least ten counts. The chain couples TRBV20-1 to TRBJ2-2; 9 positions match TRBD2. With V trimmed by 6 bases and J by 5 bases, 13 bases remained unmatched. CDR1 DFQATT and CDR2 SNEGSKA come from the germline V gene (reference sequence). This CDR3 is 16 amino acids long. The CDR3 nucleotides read TGCAGTGCGAGGAAGCTAGCGGGGCTAGGGACCGGGGAGCTGTTTTTT. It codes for CSARKLAGLGTGELFF.

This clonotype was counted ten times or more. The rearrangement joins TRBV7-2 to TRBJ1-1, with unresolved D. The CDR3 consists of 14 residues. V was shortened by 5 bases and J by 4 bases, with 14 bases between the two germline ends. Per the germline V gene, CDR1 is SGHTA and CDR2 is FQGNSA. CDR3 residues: CASSPRRLGTEAFF. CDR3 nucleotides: TGTGCCAGCAGCCCCCGGAGGCTTGGCACTGAAGCTTTCTTT.

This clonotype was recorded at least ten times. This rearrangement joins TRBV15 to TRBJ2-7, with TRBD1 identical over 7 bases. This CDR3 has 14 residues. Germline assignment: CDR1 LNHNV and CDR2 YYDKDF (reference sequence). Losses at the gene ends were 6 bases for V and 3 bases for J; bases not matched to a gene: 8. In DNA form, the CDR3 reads TGTGCCACCAGTCCTGGCAGGGGGTTCTACGAGCAGTACTTC. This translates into CATSPGRGFYEQYF.

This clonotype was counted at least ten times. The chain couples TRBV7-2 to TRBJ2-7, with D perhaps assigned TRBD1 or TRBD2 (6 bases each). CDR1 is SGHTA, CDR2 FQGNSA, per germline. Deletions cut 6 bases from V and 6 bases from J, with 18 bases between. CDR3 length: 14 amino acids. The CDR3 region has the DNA TGTGCCAGCAGGGTAGGGGGGACCTCTGGCGAGCAGTACTTC. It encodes CASRVGGTSGEQYF.

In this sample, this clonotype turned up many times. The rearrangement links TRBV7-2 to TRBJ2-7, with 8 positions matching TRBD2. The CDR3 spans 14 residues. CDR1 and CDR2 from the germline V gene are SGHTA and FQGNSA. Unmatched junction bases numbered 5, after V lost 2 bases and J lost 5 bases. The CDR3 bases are TGTGCCAGCAGCTTAAATCCCGGGGGGGACGAGCAGTACTTC. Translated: CASSLNPGGDEQYF.

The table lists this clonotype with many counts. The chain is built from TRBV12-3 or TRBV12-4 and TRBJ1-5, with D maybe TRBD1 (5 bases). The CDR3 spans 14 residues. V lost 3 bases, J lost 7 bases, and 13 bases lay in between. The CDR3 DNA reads TGTGCCAGCAGTTTTTCAGGGTCTAAGCAGCCCCAGCATTTT. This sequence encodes CASSFSGSKQPQHF.

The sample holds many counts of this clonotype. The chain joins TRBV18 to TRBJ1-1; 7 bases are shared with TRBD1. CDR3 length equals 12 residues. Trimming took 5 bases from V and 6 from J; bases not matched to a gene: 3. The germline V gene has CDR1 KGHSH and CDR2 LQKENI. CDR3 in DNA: TGTGCCAGCTCAGACAGGGTACCTGAAGCTTTCTTT. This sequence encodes CASSDRVPEAFF.

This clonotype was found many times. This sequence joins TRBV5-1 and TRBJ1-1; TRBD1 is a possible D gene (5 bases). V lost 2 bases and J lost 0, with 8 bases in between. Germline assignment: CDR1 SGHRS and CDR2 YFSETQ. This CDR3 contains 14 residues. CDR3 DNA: TGCGCCAGCAGCTTCGCAGGGCTGAACACTGAAGCTTTCTTT. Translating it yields CASSFAGLNTEAFF. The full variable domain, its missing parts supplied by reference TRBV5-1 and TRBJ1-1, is KAGVTQTPRYLIKTRGQQVTLSCSPISGHRSVSWYQQTPGQGLQFLFEYFSETQRNKGNFPGRFSGRQFSNSRSEMNVSTLELGDSALYLCASSFAGLNTEAFFGQGTRLTVV.

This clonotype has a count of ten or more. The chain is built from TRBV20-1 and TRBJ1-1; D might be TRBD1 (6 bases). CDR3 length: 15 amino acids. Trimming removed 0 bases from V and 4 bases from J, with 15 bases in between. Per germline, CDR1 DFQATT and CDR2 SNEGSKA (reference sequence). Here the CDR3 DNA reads TGCAGTGCTAGAGATACAACAGGGAGGGGCACTGAAGCTTTCTTT. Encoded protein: CSARDTTGRGTEAFF.

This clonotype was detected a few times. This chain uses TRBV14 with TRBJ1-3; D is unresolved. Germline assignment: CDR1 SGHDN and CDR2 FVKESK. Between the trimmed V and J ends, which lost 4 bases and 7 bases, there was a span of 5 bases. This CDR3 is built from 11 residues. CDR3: CASSLGNTIYF. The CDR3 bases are TGTGCCAGCAGCCTTGGGAACACCATATATTTT. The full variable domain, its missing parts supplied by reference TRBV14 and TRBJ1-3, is EAGVTQFPSHSVIEKGQTVTLRCDPISGHDNLYWYRRVMGKEIKFLLHFVKESKQDESGMPNNRFLAERTGGTYSTLKVQPAELEDSGVYFCASSLGNTIYFGEGSWLTVV.

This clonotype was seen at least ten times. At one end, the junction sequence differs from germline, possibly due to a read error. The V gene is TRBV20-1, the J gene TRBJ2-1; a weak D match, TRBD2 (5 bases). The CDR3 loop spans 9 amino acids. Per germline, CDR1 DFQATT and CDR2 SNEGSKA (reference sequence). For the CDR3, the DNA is TGCAGTGCAAGTGGAGGCGTGGTCTTC. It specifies CSASGGVVF.

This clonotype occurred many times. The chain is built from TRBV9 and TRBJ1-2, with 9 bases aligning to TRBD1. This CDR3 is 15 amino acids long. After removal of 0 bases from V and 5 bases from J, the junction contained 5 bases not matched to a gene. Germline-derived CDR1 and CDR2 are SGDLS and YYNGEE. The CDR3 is CASSVAPGQGYGYTF. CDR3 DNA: TGTGCCAGCAGCGTAGCTCCGGGACAGGGATATGGCTACACCTTC. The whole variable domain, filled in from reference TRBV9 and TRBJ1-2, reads DSGVTQTPKHLITATGQRVTLRCSPRSGDLSVYWYQQSLDQGLQFLIQYYNGEERAKGNILERFSAQQFPDLHSELNLSSLELGDSALYFCASSVAPGQGYGYTFGSGTRLTVV.

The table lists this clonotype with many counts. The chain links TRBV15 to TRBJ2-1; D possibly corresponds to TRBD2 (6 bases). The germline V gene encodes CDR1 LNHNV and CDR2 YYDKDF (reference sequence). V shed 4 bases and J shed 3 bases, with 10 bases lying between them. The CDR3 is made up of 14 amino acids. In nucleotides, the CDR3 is TGTGCCACCAGCAAGGTGGGGGGCTACAATGAGCAGTTCTTC. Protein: CATSKVGGYNEQFF.

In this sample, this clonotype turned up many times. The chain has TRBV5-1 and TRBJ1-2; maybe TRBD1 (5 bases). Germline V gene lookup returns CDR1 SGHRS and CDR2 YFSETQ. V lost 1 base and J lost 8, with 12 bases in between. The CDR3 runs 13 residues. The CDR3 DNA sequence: TGCGCCAGCAGCTTGATAGGGGAACGGGGCTACACCTTC. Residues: CASSLIGERGYTF.

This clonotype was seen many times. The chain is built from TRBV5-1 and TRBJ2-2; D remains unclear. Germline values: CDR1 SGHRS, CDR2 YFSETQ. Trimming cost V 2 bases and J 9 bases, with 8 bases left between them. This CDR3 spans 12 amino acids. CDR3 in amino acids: CASSFTFRELFF. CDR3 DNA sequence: TGCGCCAGCAGCTTCACTTTCCGGGAGCTGTTTTTT.

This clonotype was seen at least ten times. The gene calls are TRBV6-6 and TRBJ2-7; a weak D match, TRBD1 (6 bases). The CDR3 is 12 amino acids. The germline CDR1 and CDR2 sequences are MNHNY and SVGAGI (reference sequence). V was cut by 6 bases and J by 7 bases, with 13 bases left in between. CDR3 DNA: TGTGCCAGCAGGGCAGGGGTTGGGGAGCAGTACTTC. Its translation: CASRAGVGEQYF.